This entry is about one T cell receptor beta chain. TCRdb's table, derived via immunoSEQ multiplex PCR, lists solely in-frame clones and lacks some. The sample includes about 92,000 clones, 85% of them seen just once. Germline V CDR1 and CDR2: LGHDT, YNNKEL (reference sequence). CDR3 length: 16 amino acids. Deletions cut 5 bases from V and 2 bases from J, with 13 bases between. The data were taken from a study of blood T cell repertoires in COVID-19. Study as a whole: Researchers got acute and convalescent COVID-19 samples from the United States, Italy and Spain. T cells, B-cell-depleted T cells, or PBMCs provided the cDNA or gDNA that served as material.

The chain carries TRBV3-1 (or the pseudogene TRBV3-2) and TRBJ1-6; D remains ambiguous. Sequencing was performed on peripheral blood. The origin of this receptor is a man of 80 years or more with acute or convalescent COVID-19. CDR3 protein: CASSAEGSPYNSPLHF. The CDR3, as DNA: TGTGCCAGCAGCGCTGAGGGTTCCCCCTATAATTCACCCCTCCACTTT.